One sample yielded the 5 T cell receptor beta chains listed below, sequenced in a study of TIL therapy for anti-PD-1-resistant metastatic lung cancer. The immunoSEQ assay was v3. Clones were read by immunoSEQ multiplex PCR, and TCRdb kept only the in-frame ones, dropping some. The repertoire holds 50,000 to 65,000 clones, with about 81% as singletons. Time point reported: pre-treatment sample, taken before nivolumab and TIL therapy. This specimen was blood, taken at baseline. These receptors originate from a person between 30 and 80 years old with non-small cell lung cancer.

The CDR3: CASSDRRGIQYF. In DNA form, the CDR3 reads TGTGCCAGCAGCGACAGACGGGGGATTCAGTACTTC. The rearrangement uses TRBV6-2 or TRBV6-3 and TRBJ2-4; possible D gene TRBD2, 6 bases. The CDR3 runs to 12 residues. Germline assignment: CDR1 MNHEY and CDR2 SVGEGT. V shed 6 bases and J shed 10 bases, with 13 bases lying between them.

The chain carries TRBV5-6 and TRBJ1-2, with D unresolved. CDR3 length: 15 residues. The germline gives CDR1 SGHDT, CDR2 YYEEEE. Between the trimmed V and J ends, which lost 0 bases and 8 bases, there was a span of 17 bases. The CDR3 is CASSLEVQAVHGYTF. The CDR3 DNA reads TGTGCCAGCAGCTTGGAAGTACAAGCGGTGCACGGCTACACCTTC.

V usage is TRBV7-2 and J usage is TRBJ2-5, with 8 positions matching TRBD2. V trimming: 6 bases; J trimming: 5 bases; junction bases outside the gene matches: 11. CDR3 length: 15 residues. Germline V lookup: CDR1 SGHTA, CDR2 FQGNSA. The DNA of the CDR3 is TGTGCCAGCAGAGGGCGGGAGGTTTTACAGGAGACCCAGTACTTC. Its translation is CASRGREVLQETQYF.

The gene calls are TRBV6-2 or TRBV6-3 and TRBJ1-5; no firm D call. The ends were cut back, 4 bases at V and 7 bases at J, with 11 bases in the middle. CDR1 MNHEY and CDR2 SVGEGT come from the germline V gene. The CDR3 has 13 residues. The CDR3 region is CASSSFVVQPQHF. DNA of the CDR3: TGTGCCAGCAGTTCCTTCGTTGTGCAGCCCCAGCATTTT.

The rearrangement links TRBV2 to TRBJ2-7; D is uncertain. CDR1 and CDR2 from the germline V gene are SNHLY and FYNNEI. V shed 9 bases and J shed 7 bases, with 10 bases lying between them. This CDR3 comprises 10 residues. The CDR3: CASLLGEQYF. The DNA for the CDR3 is TGTGCCAGTCTCCTTGGGGAGCAGTACTTC.